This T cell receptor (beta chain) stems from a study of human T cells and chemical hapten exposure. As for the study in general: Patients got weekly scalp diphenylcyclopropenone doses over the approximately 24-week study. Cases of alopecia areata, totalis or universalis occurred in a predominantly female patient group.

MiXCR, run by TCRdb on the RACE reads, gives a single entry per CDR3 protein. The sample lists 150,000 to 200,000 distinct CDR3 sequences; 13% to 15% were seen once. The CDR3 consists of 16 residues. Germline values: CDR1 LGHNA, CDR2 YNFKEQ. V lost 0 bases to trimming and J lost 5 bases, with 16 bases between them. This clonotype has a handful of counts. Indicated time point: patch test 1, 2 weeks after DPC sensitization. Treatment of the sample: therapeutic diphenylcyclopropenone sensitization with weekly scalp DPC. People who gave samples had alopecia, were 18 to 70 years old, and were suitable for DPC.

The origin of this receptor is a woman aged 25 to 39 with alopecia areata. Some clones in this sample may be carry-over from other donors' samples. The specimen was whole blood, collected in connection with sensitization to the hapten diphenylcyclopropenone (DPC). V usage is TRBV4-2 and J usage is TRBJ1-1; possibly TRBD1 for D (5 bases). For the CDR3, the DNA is TGTGCCAGCAGCCAAGAGGGGCGGGCGGAGGGGACTGAAGCTTTCTTT. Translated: CASSQEGRAEGTEAFF.